Many counts were recorded for the clone carrying this TCR beta chain. Its antigen is not known. This sample is drawn from a study of T-cell reconstitution after alpha-beta-depleted transplantation in children. Preparation of the TCRbeta library involved a method that used unique molecular identifiers. MiXCR was run by TCRdb on the PCR reads, yielding one entry per CDR3 protein. The sample has some 200,000 distinct CDR3 sequences; 9.5% to 13% are singletons. Whole-study findings and limits: Counts and diversity of T cells one year after transplant came mostly from newly produced T cells. Reportedly, only several hundred clones from non-depleted graft cells drove alpha-beta T-cell counts at about two months. Some patients' high day-60 TCRbeta diversity was traced to surviving recipient T cells and thymic progenitors.

This CDR3 is built from 13 residues. The germline V gene encodes CDR1 SEHNR and CDR2 FQNEAQ (reference sequence). Trimming took 5 bases from V and 4 from J, leaving 9 bases between them. The sample in question was PBMCs, obtained before TCRalphabeta/CD19-depleted stem cell transplant. V gene TRBV7-9 combines with J gene TRBJ1-3; D not certain. This TCR derives from a child less than two years old with acute myeloid leukemia, due to receive a stem cell transplant. CDR3 coding DNA: TGTGCCAGCAGCCAAATCCCCGGAAACACCATATATTTT. Translated, it gives CASSQIPGNTIYF.